This T cell receptor (beta chain) was observed in a study of blood T cell repertoires in COVID-19 (TCRdb year 2020). Concerning the study at large: The collaborator samples originated in the United States, Italy and Spain and spanned the acute and convalescent phases of COVID-19. HLA class I and class II types, where available, came from metadata supplied by the sample provider rather than from assay-based typing. Sample metadata almost always included a de-identified subject ID, COVID-19 status, age in years and sex. The material from the prospective study consisted of cDNA or gDNA derived from T cells, B-cell-depleted T cells, or PBMCs. The repertoires were released in a freely available public database intended as a resource for research on the immune response to SARS-CoV-2. Subjects who had been exposed to COVID-19, were actively infected with it, or had recovered from it provided the deeply sampled blood TCRbeta repertoires that made up the dataset. The samples were drawn from the first 160 participants of the ongoing ImmuneRACE study and from over 950 subjects provided by 6 global collaborators.

About this clone: The antigen it binds to is not known. The sample holds no much larger clone one base away, and base qualities are not on file.

V lost 4 bases and J lost 1 base, and the count of bases not matched to a germline gene is 5. The CDR3 numbers 17 residues from cysteine through phenylalanine. The only DNA kept is the CDR3, 51 bases in frame from the first base. CDR1 SGHTA and CDR2 FQGTGA are derived from the germline V gene. The full study reports these points: How much clinical and demographic metadata was included differed by source and by participant, and the metadata was provided uncurated.

The immunoSEQ Assay, a bias-controlled multiplex PCR, was used to amplify TCRbeta CDR3 regions from genomic DNA. Regarding the original processing steps: Within the assay, amplification of reference gene primers was used to estimate how many nucleated cells each sample contained. To quantify the absolute abundance of each unique TCRbeta CDR3 rearrangement, sequence reads were collapsed and filtered. Productive Simpson clonality was computed per sample as the square root of Simpson's diversity index over productive rearrangements. TCRdb stores this immuneACCESS table with in-frame sequences only. Part of the clones is absent; in the studies checked, under half of the shortfall reflects unresolved V genes, and no reason is known for the rest. From that table come the V and J calls and clone size; the DNA was used to work out D and trimming. This sample lists about 48,000 clones; 80% to 90% were detected once. Around 3% of the sample belongs to the ten largest clones.

Collaborating institutions collected whole blood in K2EDTA tubes following their own protocols. For TCRbeta analysis, collaborators shipped samples as frozen whole blood, isolated PBMCs, or DNA extracted from either of those sample types. This sequence uses TRBV7-3 and TRBJ2-3, with TRBD2 identical over 13 junction bases. The clonotype originates from a woman of 80 years or more with acute or convalescent COVID-19. The sequenced sample consisted of peripheral blood. The nucleotides read TGTGCCAGCAGCTCCCTACTAGCGGGGGGGCGCACAGATACGCAGTATTTT. Its protein reads: CASSSLLAGGRTDTQYF.